The T cell receptor beta chain described here comes from a study of prognosis after radiotherapy for stage I lung cancer. Study information: In the span from 2018 to early 2019, stage I non-small cell lung cancer patients were enrolled.

CDR3 size: 13 residues. The germline V gene has CDR1 MNHEY and CDR2 SVGEGT. Unmatched junction bases numbered 10, after V lost 6 bases and J lost 11 bases. By two-round multiplex PCR, the TCR beta CDR3 was amplified from genomic DNA. It was primers specific to each TRBV and TRBJ gene that first-round PCR used. TCRdb redid the calling of the multiplex PCR reads with MiXCR, one entry per CDR3 protein. The table shows about 59,000 distinct CDR3 sequences, with about 25% occurring only once. This clonotype has at least ten counts. V usage is TRBV6-2 or TRBV6-3 and J usage is TRBJ1-1; TRBD1 matches 9 bases. Here the sequenced sample was PBMCs, taken before or after stereotactic body radiation therapy (not recorded which). This clonotype was obtained from a donor over 45 with non-small cell lung cancer. The CDR3 nucleotides read TGTGCCAGCAGCCCGGACAGGGGTGGTTATGCTTTCTTT. Its protein product is CASSPDRGGYAFF.